This is a list of T cell receptor beta chains from one sample in a study of T cells in Graves' hyperthyroidism and ophthalmopathy. MiXCR was run by TCRdb on the multiplex PCR reads, yielding one entry per CDR3 protein. The repertoire has about 840,000 distinct CDR3 sequences, more than 30% of them found once; the top ten carry roughly 8.3%. The sample consisted of blood. The origin of the receptors is a man aged 18 to 35 with Graves' hyperthyroidism. Each CDR3 is given with its conserved first and last residue. The order of the fields is clone size, V gene, D gene, J gene, CDR3 length, CDR3 protein, CDR3 DNA. D genes are given only for firm matches. Expanded clones get a size class; other rows say once, few or many, or leave the size out.

.	TRBV9	.	TRBJ2-7	15	CASSPPGTPAYEQYF	TGTGCCAGCAGCCCCCCCGGGACTCCAGCCTACGAGCAGTACTTC
few	TRBV7-2	TRBD1	TRBJ1-4	16	CASSPGQDTTNEKLFF	TGTGCCAGCAGCCCCGGACAGGATACAACTAATGAAAAACTGTTTTTT
many	TRBV10-3	.	TRBJ1-5	16	CAISESQGTRNQPQHF	TGTGCCATCAGTGAGTCGCAGGGGACGAGGAATCAGCCCCAGCATTTT
.	TRBV24-1	TRBD2	TRBJ2-2	15	CASSETSGGAGELFF	TGTGCCAGCAGTGAGACTAGCGGGGGGGCCGGGGAGCTGTTTTTT
many	TRBV15	.	TRBJ1-1	15	CATGRGTTRNTEAFF	TGTGCCACCGGGCGGGGAACCACACGGAACACTGAAGCTTTCTTT
many	TRBV7-9	.	TRBJ2-5	13	CASSLSLLETQYF	TGTGCCAGCAGCTTATCCCTCTTGGAGACCCAGTACTTC
few	TRBV20-1	.	TRBJ2-7	15	CSAVTYEGVTYEQYF	TGCAGTGCTGTAACCTATGAGGGAGTAACGTACGAGCAGTACTTC
.	TRBV10-2	TRBD1	TRBJ2-7	15	CASQETGVPSYEQYF	TGCGCCAGCCAAGAGACAGGGGTTCCTTCCTACGAGCAGTACTTC
.	TRBV12-3/TRBV12-4	.	TRBJ2-7	14	CASSRTAQIYEQYF	TGTGCCAGCAGTCGGACAGCCCAAATCTACGAGCAGTACTTC
.	TRBV20-1	.	TRBJ1-3	14	CSAREPGAGNTIYF	TGCAGTGCTAGAGAACCGGGGGCGGGAAACACCATATATTTT
many	TRBV20-1	.	TRBJ1-4	12	CSVISTNEKLFF	TGCAGTGTGATCTCAACTAATGAAAAACTGTTTTTT
once	TRBV12-5	.	TRBJ2-7	14	CASAPVLGGYEQYF	TGTGCTAGTGCTCCCGTCCTGGGAGGCTACGAGCAGTACTTC
many	TRBV14	.	TRBJ2-5	13	CASSPTVQETQYF	TGTGCCAGCAGCCCGACAGTACAAGAGACCCAGTACTTC
.	TRBV20-1	.	TRBJ2-2	13	CSAKAGTSGELFF	TGCAGTGCTAAAGCAGGGACGTCCGGGGAGCTGTTTTTT
many	TRBV7-9	.	TRBJ1-1	14	CASSLEQPNTEAFF	TGTGCCAGCAGCTTAGAACAGCCGAACACTGAAGCTTTCTTT
few	TRBV19	TRBD2	TRBJ2-7	15	CASSRTSGSGHEQYF	TGTGCCAGTAGCCGGACTAGCGGGAGTGGACACGAGCAGTACTTC
.	TRBV2	.	TRBJ2-7	14	CASSERTVTYEQYF	TGTGCCAGCAGCGAGAGGACGGTCACCTACGAGCAGTACTTC
.	TRBV6-5	TRBD2	TRBJ2-7	17	CASSYPKTSGSPYEQYF	TGTGCCAGCAGTTACCCAAAGACTAGCGGGAGTCCCTACGAGCAGTACTTC
.	TRBV6-6	.	TRBJ1-6	17	CASSYSMEGSSNSPLHF	TGTGCCAGCAGTTACTCGATGGAGGGGAGTTCTAATTCACCCCTCCACTTT
many	TRBV7-8	TRBD1	TRBJ1-2	14	CASSSGQGNWGYTF	TGTGCCAGCAGTTCGGGACAGGGGAATTGGGGCTACACCTTC
few	TRBV7-9	.	TRBJ1-5	15	CASSKGNHGNQPQHF	TGTGCCAGCAGTAAAGGGAATCATGGCAATCAGCCCCAGCATTTT
few	TRBV2	TRBD1	TRBJ1-2	19	CASSLARPGTGVLWYGYTF	TGTGCCAGCAGCTTAGCACGCCCCGGGACAGGGGTCCTTTGGTATGGCTACACCTTC
many	TRBV12-3/TRBV12-4	TRBD1	TRBJ1-4	14	CASTATGGYEKLFF	TGTGCCAGCACCGCGACAGGGGGTTATGAAAAACTGTTTTTT
many	TRBV19	TRBD2	TRBJ2-7	15	CASSTPSGRADEQYF	TGTGCCAGTAGTACCCCCAGCGGGAGGGCCGACGAGCAGTACTTC
many	TRBV6-1	TRBD2	TRBJ2-5	14	CASRPTSGRETQYF	TGTGCCAGCAGGCCGACTAGCGGGAGAGAGACCCAGTACTTC
few	TRBV4-1	.	TRBJ1-3	12	CASSQDRNTIYF	TGCGCCAGCAGCCAAGACAGAAACACCATATATTTT
.	TRBV24-1	TRBD2	TRBJ2-1	13	CATSDASGNEQFF	TGTGCCACCAGTGATGCTAGCGGCAATGAGCAGTTCTTC
few	TRBV10-3	.	TRBJ1-3	15	CASSVADSSGNTIYF	TGTGCCAGCAGTGTAGCCGACAGTTCTGGAAACACCATATATTTT
few	TRBV20-1	.	TRBJ1-2	13	CSARQDIHYGYTF	TGCAGTGCTAGGCAGGACATACACTATGGCTACACCTTC
.	TRBV7-9	TRBD1	TRBJ1-1	13	CAWSRTGGTEAFF	TGTGCCTGGAGTCGAACAGGGGGTACTGAAGCTTTCTTT
few	TRBV4-3	.	TRBJ1-1	17	CASSQGRGSGINTEAFF	TGCGCCAGCAGCCAAGGCCGGGGGAGCGGTATAAACACTGAAGCTTTCTTT
.	TRBV6-5	TRBD1	TRBJ1-6	16	CASSSPGQGESSPLHF	TGTGCCAGCAGTTCGCCGGGACAGGGGGAGAGTTCACCCCTCCACTTT
once	TRBV10-3	.	TRBJ2-5	12	CAGSAAGETQYF	TGTGCCGGATCGGCGGCGGGTGAGACCCAGTACTTC
.	TRBV19	.	TRBJ1-2	13	CASSVGGFYGYTF	TGTGCCAGTAGTGTTGGAGGCTTCTATGGCTACACCTTC
few	TRBV20-1	.	TRBJ2-5	13	CSARVTDQETQYF	TGCAGTGCTAGAGTAACTGATCAAGAGACCCAGTACTTC